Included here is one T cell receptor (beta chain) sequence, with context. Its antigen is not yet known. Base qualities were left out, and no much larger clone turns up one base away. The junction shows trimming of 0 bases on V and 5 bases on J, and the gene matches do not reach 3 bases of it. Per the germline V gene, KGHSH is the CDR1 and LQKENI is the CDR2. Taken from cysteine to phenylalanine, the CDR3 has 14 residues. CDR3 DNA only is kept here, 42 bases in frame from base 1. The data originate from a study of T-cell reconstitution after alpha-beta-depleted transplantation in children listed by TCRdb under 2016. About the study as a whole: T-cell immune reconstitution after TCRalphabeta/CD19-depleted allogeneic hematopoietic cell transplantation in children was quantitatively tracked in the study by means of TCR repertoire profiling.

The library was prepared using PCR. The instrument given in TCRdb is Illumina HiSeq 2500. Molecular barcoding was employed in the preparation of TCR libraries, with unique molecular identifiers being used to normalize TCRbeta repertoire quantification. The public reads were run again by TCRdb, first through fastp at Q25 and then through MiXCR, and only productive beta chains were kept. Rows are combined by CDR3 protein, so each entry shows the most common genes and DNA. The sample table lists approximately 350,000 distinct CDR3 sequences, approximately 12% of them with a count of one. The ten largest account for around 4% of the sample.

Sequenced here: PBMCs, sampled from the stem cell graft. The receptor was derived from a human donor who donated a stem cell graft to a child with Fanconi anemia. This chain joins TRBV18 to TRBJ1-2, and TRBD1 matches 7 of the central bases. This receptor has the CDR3 CASSPPEGAYGYTF. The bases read TGTGCCAGCTCACCACCGGAGGGGGCTTATGGCTACACCTTC.